This TCR beta chain comes out of a study of blood T cell repertoires in COVID-19 (dated by TCRdb to between 2020 and 2021). In terms of the full investigation: Collaborator samples came from the United States, Italy and Spain and covered acute and convalescent phases of COVID-19. The samples were drawn from the first 160 participants of the ongoing ImmuneRACE study and from some 1,300 subjects provided by 6 global collaborators. The prospective study material was composed of cDNA or gDNA derived from T cells, B-cell-depleted T cells, or PBMCs. Subjects who had been exposed to COVID-19, were actively infected with it, or had recovered from it provided the deeply sampled blood TCRbeta repertoires that made up the dataset. Sample metadata almost always included a de-identified subject ID, COVID-19 status, age in years and sex. Where available, HLA class I and class II types were obtained from metadata supplied by the sample provider rather than from assay-based typing. The repertoires were released in a freely available public database intended as a resource for research on the immune response to SARS-CoV-2. Study-level results and caveats: How much clinical and demographic metadata was included differed by source and by participant, and the metadata was provided uncurated.

A remark on this clone: There is no known antigen for this receptor. Per-nucleotide qualities are absent, and no much larger clonotype sits a single base away.

Collaborating institutions collected whole blood in K2EDTA tubes following their own protocols. For TCRbeta analysis, collaborator samples were shipped as frozen whole blood, as isolated PBMCs, or as DNA extracted from either sample type. TCRbeta CDR3 regions were amplified from genomic DNA using the immunoSEQ Assay, a bias-controlled multiplex PCR. The authors' pipeline ran thus. The number of nucleated cells in each sample was estimated by amplification of reference gene primers within the assay. Sequence reads were collapsed and filtered to measure the absolute abundance of every unique TCRbeta CDR3 rearrangement. For each sample, productive Simpson clonality was calculated as the square root of Simpson's diversity index over productive rearrangements. The table was pulled from immuneACCESS by TCRdb, which kept in-frame rearrangements only. Such tables lose some clones; where checked, under half of the loss comes from unresolved V genes, and the rest has no known cause. That table gives V, J and clone size, and the DNA gave D and trimming. Within this sample are over 50,000 clones, with about nine tenths of them counted one time only. About 4.7% of the sample rests with the top ten.

This TCR came from a human donor in a cohort sampled during active COVID-19. The sample comprised peripheral blood.

The CDR3 is CASSLATSGGRNEQFF. The DNA is TGTGCCAGCAGCTTAGCGACTAGCGGGGGGCGGAATGAGCAGTTCTTC. The chain is made from TRBV7-2 and TRBJ2-1, with 13 bases matching TRBD2. The CDR3 starts with the cysteine, ends with the phenylalanine, and has 16 residues. The only DNA kept is the CDR3, 48 bases in frame from the first base. Taken from the germline V gene, the CDR1 and CDR2 loops are SGHTA and FQGNSA. After removal of 0 bases from V and 7 bases from J, the junction retains 3 bases not matched to a gene.